The 5 T cell receptor beta chains listed next were all sequenced from one sample in a study of blood T cell repertoires in COVID-19 (dated by TCRdb to about 2020). To prepare the library, the immunoSEQ multiplex PCR assay was applied. The table was pulled from immuneACCESS by TCRdb, which kept in-frame rearrangements only. Such tables lose some clones; where checked, under half of the loss comes from unresolved V genes, and the rest has no known cause. The sample data list tens of thousands of clones, and around 91% of these were observed just once. The ten largest clones add up to under 0.6% of the sample. What was sequenced was peripheral blood. These receptors were obtained from a man aged 45-65 years with COVID-19, enrolled during active disease.

This sequence joins TRBV12-3 or TRBV12-4 and TRBJ2-7; TRBD2 is a possible D gene (6 bases). Trimming removed 5 bases at V and 6 bases at J, with 8 bases between. CDR3 length equals 11 residues. This CDR3 reads CASSPGGEQYF. The CDR3 nucleotides read TGTGCCAGCAGTCCCGGGGGCGAGCAGTACTTC.

This clone was recorded once. The genes are TRBV30 and TRBJ2-7, with 7 bases fitting TRBD2. CDR1 is GTSNPN, CDR2 SVGIG, per germline (reference sequence). The CDR3 has 15 amino acids. Trimming at V came to 0 bases and at J to 0 bases, leaving 5 bases not matched to a gene. DNA for the CDR3: TGTGCCTGGAGTGTGGGACTACAGAGCTCCTACGAGCAGTACTTC. It translates to CAWSVGLQSSYEQYF.

The rearrangement uses TRBV7-2 and TRBJ2-3, with a possible D match to TRBD2 (6 bases). CDR1 is SGHTA, CDR2 FQGNSA, per germline. Between the trimmed V and J ends, which lost 1 base and 0 bases, there was a span of 8 bases. The CDR3 has 15 amino acids. The CDR3 loop reads CASSLVSGSTDTQYF. CDR3 in DNA: TGTGCCAGCAGCTTAGTTAGCGGCAGCACAGATACGCAGTATTTT.

In this sample, this clone turned up a few times. The genes are TRBV19 and TRBJ1-2; 7 bases align to TRBD1. The trim removed 6 bases at V and 6 bases at J, leaving 7 bases unmatched. The CDR3 has 13 amino acids. The germline V gene has CDR1 LNHDA and CDR2 SQIVND (reference sequence). The CDR3 DNA reads TGTGCCAGTAGGAACAGGGGCGGAGATGGCTACACCTTC. It translates to CASRNRGGDGYTF.

The chain carries TRBV6-5 and TRBJ1-1; D is uncertain. Deletions cut 2 bases from V and 10 bases from J, with 8 bases between. The germline CDR1 and CDR2 sequences are MNHEY and SVGAGI. The length of the CDR3 is 11 residues. The CDR3 reads CASSYMGGAFF. In DNA form, the CDR3 reads TGTGCCAGCAGTTACATGGGAGGAGCTTTCTTT.